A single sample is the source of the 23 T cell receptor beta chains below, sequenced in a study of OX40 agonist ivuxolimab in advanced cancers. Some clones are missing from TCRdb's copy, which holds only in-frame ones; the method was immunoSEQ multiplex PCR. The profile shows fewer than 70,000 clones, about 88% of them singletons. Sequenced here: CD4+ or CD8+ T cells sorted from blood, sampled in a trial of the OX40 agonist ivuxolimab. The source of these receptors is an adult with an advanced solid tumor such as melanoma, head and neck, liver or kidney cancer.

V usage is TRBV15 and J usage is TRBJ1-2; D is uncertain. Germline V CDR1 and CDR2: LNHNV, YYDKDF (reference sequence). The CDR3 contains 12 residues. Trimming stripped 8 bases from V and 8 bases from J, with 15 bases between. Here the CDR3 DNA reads TGTGCCACCCCCGGTTTTGACGGAGGCTACACCTTC. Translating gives CATPGFDGGYTF.

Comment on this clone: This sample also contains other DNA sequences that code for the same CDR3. CDR3 sequence (DNA): TGCAGTTCCCCAGAAGGGGGGAACCACGGTACGCAGTATTTT. This sequence encodes CSSPEGGNHGTQYF. This sequence joins TRBV29-1 and TRBJ2-3; D possibly matches TRBD1 or TRBD2 (6 bases each). CDR3 size: 14 residues. The germline V gene encodes CDR1 SQVTM and CDR2 ANQGSEA.

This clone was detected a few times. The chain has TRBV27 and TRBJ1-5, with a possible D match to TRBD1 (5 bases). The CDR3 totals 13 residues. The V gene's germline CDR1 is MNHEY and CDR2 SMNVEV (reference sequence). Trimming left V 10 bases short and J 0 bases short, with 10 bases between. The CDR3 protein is CATWGSSNQPQHF. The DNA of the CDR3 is TGTGCCACCTGGGGGTCTAGCAATCAGCCCCAGCATTTT.

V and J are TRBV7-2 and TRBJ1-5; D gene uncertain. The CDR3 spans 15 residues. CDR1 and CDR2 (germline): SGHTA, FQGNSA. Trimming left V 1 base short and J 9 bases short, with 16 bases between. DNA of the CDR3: TGTGCCAGCAGCTTAGGGGGTGGAACGCAAGGGCCCCAGCATTTT. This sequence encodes CASSLGGGTQGPQHF.

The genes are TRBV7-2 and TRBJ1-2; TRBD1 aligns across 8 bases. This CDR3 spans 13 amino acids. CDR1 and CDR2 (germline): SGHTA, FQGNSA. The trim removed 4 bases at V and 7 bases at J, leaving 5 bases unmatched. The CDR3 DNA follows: TGTGCCAGCAGCTCCCCAGGGGGCGGTGGCTACACCTTC. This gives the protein CASSSPGGGGYTF.

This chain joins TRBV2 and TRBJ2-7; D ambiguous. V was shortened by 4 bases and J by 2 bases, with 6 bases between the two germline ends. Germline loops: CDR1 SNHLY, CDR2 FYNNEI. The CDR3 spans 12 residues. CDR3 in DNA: TGTGCCAGCAGTGTTAAGGCCTACGAGCAGTACTTC. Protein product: CASSVKAYEQYF.

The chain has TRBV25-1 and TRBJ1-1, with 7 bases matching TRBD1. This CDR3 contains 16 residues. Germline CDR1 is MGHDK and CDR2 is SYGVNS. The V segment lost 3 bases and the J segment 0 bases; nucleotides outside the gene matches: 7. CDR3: CASSDLGGTVNTEAFF. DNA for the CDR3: TGTGCCAGCAGTGATTTGGGTGGGACAGTGAACACTGAAGCTTTCTTT.

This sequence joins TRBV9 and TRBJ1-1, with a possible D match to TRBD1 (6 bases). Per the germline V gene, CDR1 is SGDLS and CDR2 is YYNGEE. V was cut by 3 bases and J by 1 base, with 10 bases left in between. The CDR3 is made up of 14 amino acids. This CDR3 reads CASSAGQANTEAFF. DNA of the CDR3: TGTGCCAGCAGCGCGGGACAAGCGAACACTGAAGCTTTCTTT. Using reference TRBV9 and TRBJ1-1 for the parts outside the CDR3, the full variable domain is DSGVTQTPKHLITATGQRVTLRCSPRSGDLSVYWYQQSLDQGLQFLIQYYNGEERAKGNILERFSAQQFPDLHSELNLSSLELGDSALYFCASSAGQANTEAFFGQGTRLTVV.

The CDR3 here is CASSLNRGQQETQYF. In DNA form, the CDR3 reads TGTGCCAGCAGCTTAAACAGGGGGCAACAAGAGACCCAGTACTTC. This rearrangement joins TRBV7-8 to TRBJ2-5; 9 bases fit TRBD1. The CDR3 is 15 amino acids. CDR1 is SGHVS, CDR2 FQNEAQ, per germline. Trimming at V came to 2 bases and at J to 2 bases, leaving 3 bases not matched to a gene.

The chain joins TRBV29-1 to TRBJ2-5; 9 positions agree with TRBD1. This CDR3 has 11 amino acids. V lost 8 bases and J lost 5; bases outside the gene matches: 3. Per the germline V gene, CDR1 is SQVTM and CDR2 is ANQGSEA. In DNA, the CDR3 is TGCAGCTCAGGACAGGGGGAGACCCAGTACTTC. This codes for CSSGQGETQYF.

The CDR3 coding sequence is TGTGCCAGCAGTGACGGACAGGCGGTTGGAAGAGCTTTCTTT. It specifies CASSDGQAVGRAFF. The rearrangement uses TRBV28 and TRBJ1-1, with TRBD1 matching over 7 bases. With 5 bases clipped from V and 10 bases from J, the junction kept 13 bases outside the gene matches. The CDR3 has 14 residues. Germline lookup yields CDR1 MDHEN and CDR2 SYDVKM.

The CDR3 region is CASSLGGGEGEQYF. CDR3 in DNA: TGTGCCAGCAGCTTGGGGGGCGGGGAGGGCGAGCAGTACTTC. V and J are TRBV5-4 and TRBJ2-7; 7 bases map to TRBD2. The CDR3 loop spans 14 amino acids. Germline CDR1 reads SGHNT; CDR2 reads YYREEE (reference sequence). V gave up 0 bases and J gave up 6 bases; unmatched junction bases: 6. Filled out from reference TRBV5-4 and TRBJ2-7, the complete variable domain reads ETGVTQSPTHLIKTRGQQVTLRCSSQSGHNTVSWYQQALGQGPQFIFQYYREEENGRGNFPPRFSGLQFPNYSSELNVNALELDDSALYLCASSLGGGEGEQYFGPGTRLTVT.

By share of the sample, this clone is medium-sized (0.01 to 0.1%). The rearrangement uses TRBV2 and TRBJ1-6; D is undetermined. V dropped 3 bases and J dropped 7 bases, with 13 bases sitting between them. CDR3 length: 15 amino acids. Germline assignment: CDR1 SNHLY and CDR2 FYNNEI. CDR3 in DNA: TGTGCCAGCAGTGATACGGCAGTCGAGAATTCACCCCTCCACTTT. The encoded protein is CASSDTAVENSPLHF. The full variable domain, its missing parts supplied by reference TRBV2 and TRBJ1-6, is EPEVTQTPSHQVTQMGQEVILRCVPISNHLYFYWYRQILGQKVEFLVSFYNNEISEKSEIFDDQFSVERPDGSNFTLKIRSTKLEDSAMYFCASSDTAVENSPLHFGNGTRLTVT.

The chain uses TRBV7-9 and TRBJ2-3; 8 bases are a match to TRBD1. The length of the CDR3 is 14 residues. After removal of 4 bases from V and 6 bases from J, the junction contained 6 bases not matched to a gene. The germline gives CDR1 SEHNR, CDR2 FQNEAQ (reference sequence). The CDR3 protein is CASSSNGQGDTQYF. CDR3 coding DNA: TGTGCCAGCAGCTCAAACGGACAGGGCGATACGCAGTATTTT.

The CDR3 DNA sequence: TGTGCCAGCAGCCAAGGGGGGGGCGATTCAGATACGCAGTATTTT. Protein: CASSQGGGDSDTQYF. This rearrangement joins TRBV4-2 to TRBJ2-3; D possibly corresponds to TRBD2 (7 bases). Germline V lookup: CDR1 LGHNA, CDR2 YNFKEQ. V lost 1 base and J 4 bases, leaving 12 bases between the germline ends. This CDR3 comprises 15 residues.

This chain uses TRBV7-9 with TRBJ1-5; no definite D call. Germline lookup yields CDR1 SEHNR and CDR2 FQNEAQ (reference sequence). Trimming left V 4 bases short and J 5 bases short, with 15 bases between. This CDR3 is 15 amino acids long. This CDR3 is CASSSATQPYQPQHF. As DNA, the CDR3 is TGTGCCAGCAGCTCCGCGACCCAGCCTTATCAGCCCCAGCATTTT.

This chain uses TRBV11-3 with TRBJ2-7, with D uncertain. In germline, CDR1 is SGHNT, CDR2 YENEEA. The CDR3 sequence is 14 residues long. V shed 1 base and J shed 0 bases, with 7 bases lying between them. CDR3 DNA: TGTGCCAGCAGCTTAGTGCGGAGCTCCTACGAGCAGTACTTC. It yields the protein CASSLVRSSYEQYF.

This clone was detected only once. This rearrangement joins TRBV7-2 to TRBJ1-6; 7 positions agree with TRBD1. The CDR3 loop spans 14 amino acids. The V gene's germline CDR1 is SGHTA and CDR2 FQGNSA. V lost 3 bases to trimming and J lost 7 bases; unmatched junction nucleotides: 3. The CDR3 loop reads CASSFGTVNSPLHF. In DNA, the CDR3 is TGTGCCAGCAGCTTCGGGACAGTCAATTCACCCCTCCACTTT.

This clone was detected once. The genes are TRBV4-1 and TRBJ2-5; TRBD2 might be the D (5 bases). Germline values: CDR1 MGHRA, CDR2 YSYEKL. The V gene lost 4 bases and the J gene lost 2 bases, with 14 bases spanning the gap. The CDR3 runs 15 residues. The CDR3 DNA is TGCGCCAGCAGCCCGCAATCCCGGGGACAAGAGACCCAGTACTTC. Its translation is CASSPQSRGQETQYF.

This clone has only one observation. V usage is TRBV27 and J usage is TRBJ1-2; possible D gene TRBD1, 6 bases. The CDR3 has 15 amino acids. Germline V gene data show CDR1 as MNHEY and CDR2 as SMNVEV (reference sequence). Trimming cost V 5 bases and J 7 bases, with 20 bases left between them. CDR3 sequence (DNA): TGTGCCAGCAGTCCGGGACAAGTCAGGTACACTGGCTACACCTTC. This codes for CASSPGQVRYTGYTF.

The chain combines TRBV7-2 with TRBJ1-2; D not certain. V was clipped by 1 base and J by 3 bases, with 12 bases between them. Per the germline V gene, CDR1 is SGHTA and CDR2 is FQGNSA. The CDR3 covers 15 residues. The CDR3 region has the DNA TGTGCCAGCAGCTTAGGGTTAGGCGGCCACTATGGCTACACCTTC. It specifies CASSLGLGGHYGYTF.

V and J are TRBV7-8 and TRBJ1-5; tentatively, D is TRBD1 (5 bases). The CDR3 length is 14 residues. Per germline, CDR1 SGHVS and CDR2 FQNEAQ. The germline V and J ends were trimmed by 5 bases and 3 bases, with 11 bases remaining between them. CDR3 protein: CASSLRDPNQPQHF. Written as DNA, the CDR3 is TGTGCCAGCAGCCTCCGGGACCCCAATCAGCCCCAGCATTTT.

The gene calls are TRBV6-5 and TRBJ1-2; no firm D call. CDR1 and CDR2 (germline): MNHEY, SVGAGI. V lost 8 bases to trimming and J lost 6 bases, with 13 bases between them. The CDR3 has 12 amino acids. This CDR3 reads CASSVNGHGYTF. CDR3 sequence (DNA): TGTGCCAGCTCAGTTAATGGGCATGGCTACACCTTC.